This T cell receptor (beta chain) appears in the sequencing data of a study of blood T cell repertoires in COVID-19. Study at large: COVID-19 samples, acute and convalescent, were from the United States, Italy and Spain. Sources were T cells, B-cell-depleted T cells, or PBMCs; the material itself was cDNA or gDNA.

In germline, CDR1 is MGHDK, CDR2 SYGVNS. With V trimmed by 3 bases and J by 4 bases, 8 bases remained unmatched. The CDR3 totals 16 residues. Authors' data handling: Using reference gene primer amplification, nucleated cell counts were estimated. Only in-frame clones appear in the TCRdb table, and some are missing; sequencing was by immunoSEQ multiplex PCR. V, J and clone size are taken as reported in that table, and D and trimming were inferred from the DNA itself. Seen here are over 70,000 clones, about 90% observed once, and the top ten hold over 5.5%. During active infection, Seattle patients enrolled and were then monitored through disease.

The sequence came from a man between 18 and 29 years old with COVID-19, enrolled during active disease. Material for sequencing was peripheral blood. V and J are TRBV25-1 and TRBJ2-5; 10 positions agree with TRBD2. The CDR3 loop reads CASSDPLAGDAETQYF. DNA for the CDR3: TGTGCCAGCAGTGACCCCCTAGCGGGAGATGCAGAGACCCAGTACTTC.